The 5 T cell receptor beta chains reported below all come from one sample, sequenced in a study of CD8+ T cells in alopecia areata. Extracted RNA was reverse transcribed, and the resulting cDNA served as sequencing template. The assay was immunoSEQ multiplex PCR, and TCRdb's table has in-frame clones only and misses some. The repertoire holds under 300,000 clones, with 67% as singletons. The sequenced sample was CD4+ T cells sorted from blood, obtained at week 0. Receptors originate from a human donor with alopecia areata.

J is TRBJ1-4 and V is TRBV7-6, with D unclear. V was cut by 5 bases and J by 8 bases, with 15 bases left in between. CDR3 length: 14 amino acids. CDR1 and CDR2 from the germline V gene are SGHVS and FNYEAQ. In nucleotides, the CDR3 is TGTGCCAGCAGCCCGGACCTGAATAGCGAAAAACTGTTTTTT. Protein: CASSPDLNSEKLFF. Looking up the rest from reference TRBV7-6 and TRBJ1-4 gives the full variable domain: GAGVSQSPRYKVTKRGQDVALRCDPISGHVSLYWYRQALGQGPEFLTYFNYEAQQDKSGLPNDRFSAERPEGSISTLTIQRTEQRDSAMYRCASSPDLNSEKLFFGSGTQLSVL.

This clone was seen a handful of times. The CDR3 protein is CSVEGLSNTEAFF. As DNA, the CDR3 is TGCAGCGTCGAGGGACTTTCGAACACTGAAGCTTTCTTT. The chain recombines TRBV29-1 with TRBJ1-1; D is perhaps TRBD1 (5 bases). Germline CDR1 reads SQVTM; CDR2 reads ANQGSEA. V was trimmed by 6 bases and J by 1 base, leaving 12 bases between them. The CDR3 runs 13 residues. The full variable domain, with the rest looked up from reference TRBV29-1 and TRBJ1-1, is SAVISQKPSRDICQRGTSLTIQCQVDSQVTMMFWYRQQPGQSLTLIATANQGSEATYESGFVIDKFPISRPNLTFSTLTVSNMSPEDSSIYLCSVEGLSNTEAFFGQGTRLTVV.

The chain links TRBV6-5 to TRBJ1-6; no reliable D call. The CDR3 is 13 residues long. Germline V lookup: CDR1 MNHEY, CDR2 SVGAGI. V was clipped by 2 bases and J by 10 bases, with 9 bases between them. The chain's CDR3 is CASSYGRQSPLHF. For the CDR3, the DNA is TGTGCCAGCAGTTACGGGAGGCAATCACCCCTCCACTTT.

The rearrangement uses TRBV7-9 and TRBJ2-7; 8 bases map to TRBD1. CDR3 length equals 15 residues. J lost 2 bases, V lost 1 base, and 4 bases had no gene match. The germline CDR1 and CDR2 sequences are SEHNR and FQNEAQ (reference sequence). CDR3 amino acids: CASSLEGTGAYEQYF. The CDR3 DNA is TGTGCCAGCAGCTTAGAAGGGACAGGAGCCTACGAGCAGTACTTC.

The rearrangement uses TRBV4-1 and TRBJ1-5; a possible D gene is TRBD1 (6 bases). CDR1 is MGHRA and CDR2 is YSYEKL in the germline V gene. The CDR3 is 16 amino acids. Trimming removed 2 bases from V and 0 bases from J, with 11 bases in between. The CDR3 here is CASSQLWTASNQPQHF. In DNA form, the CDR3 reads TGCGCCAGCAGCCAACTCTGGACAGCTAGCAATCAGCCCCAGCATTTT.